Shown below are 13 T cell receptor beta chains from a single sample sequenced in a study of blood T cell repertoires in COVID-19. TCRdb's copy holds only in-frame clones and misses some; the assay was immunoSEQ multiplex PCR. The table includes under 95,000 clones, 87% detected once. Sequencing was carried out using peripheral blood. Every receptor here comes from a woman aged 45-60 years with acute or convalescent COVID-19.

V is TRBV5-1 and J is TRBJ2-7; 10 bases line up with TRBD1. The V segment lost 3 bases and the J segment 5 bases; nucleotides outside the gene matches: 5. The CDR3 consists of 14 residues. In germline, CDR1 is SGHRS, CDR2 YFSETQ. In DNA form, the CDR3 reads TGCGCCAGCAGCTCCGGGACAGGGGTAGACGAGCAGTACTTC. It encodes CASSSGTGVDEQYF. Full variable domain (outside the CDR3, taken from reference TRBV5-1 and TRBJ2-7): KAGVTQTPRYLIKTRGQQVTLSCSPISGHRSVSWYQQTPGQGLQFLFEYFSETQRNKGNFPGRFSGRQFSNSRSEMNVSTLELGDSALYLCASSSGTGVDEQYFGPGTRLTVT.

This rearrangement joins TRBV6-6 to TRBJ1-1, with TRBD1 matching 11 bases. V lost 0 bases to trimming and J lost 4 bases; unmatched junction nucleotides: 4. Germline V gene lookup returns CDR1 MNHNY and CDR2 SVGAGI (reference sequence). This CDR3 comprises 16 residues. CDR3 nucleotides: TGTGCCAGCAGTTACTCCTGGGACAGGGGGTTCACTGAAGCTTTCTTT. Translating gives CASSYSWDRGFTEAFF.

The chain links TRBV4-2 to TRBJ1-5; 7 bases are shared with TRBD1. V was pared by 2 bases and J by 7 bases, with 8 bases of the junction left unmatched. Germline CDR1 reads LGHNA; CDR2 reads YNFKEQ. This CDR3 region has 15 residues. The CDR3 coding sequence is TGTGCCAGCAGCCAACTACAGGGGTCGGTACAGCCCCAGCATTTT. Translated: CASSQLQGSVQPQHF.

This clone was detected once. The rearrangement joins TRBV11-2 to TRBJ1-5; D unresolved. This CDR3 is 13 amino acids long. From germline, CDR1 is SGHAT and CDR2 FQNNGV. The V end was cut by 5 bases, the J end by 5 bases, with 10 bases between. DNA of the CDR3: TGTGCCAGCAGCAAAGAGGGATATCAGCCCCAGCATTTT. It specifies CASSKEGYQPQHF.

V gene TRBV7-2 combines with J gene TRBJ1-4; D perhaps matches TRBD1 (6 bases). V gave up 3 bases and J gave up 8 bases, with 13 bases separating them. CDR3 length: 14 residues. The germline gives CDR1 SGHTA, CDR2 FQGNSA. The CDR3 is CASSFGRGGEKLFF. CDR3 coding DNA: TGTGCCAGCAGCTTCGGCAGGGGTGGGGAAAAACTGTTTTTT.

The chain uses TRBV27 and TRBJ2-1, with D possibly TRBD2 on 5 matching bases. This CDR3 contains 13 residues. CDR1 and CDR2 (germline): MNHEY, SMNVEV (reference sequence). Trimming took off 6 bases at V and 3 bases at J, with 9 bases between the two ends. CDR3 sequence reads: CASSYEGYNEQFF. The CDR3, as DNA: TGTGCCAGCAGCTACGAGGGCTACAATGAGCAGTTCTTC.

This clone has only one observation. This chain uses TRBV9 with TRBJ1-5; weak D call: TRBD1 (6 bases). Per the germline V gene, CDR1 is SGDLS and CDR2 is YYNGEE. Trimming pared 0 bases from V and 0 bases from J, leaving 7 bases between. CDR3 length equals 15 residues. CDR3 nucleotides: TGTGCCAGCAGCGTAGGGACAGCTAGCAATCAGCCCCAGCATTTT. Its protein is CASSVGTASNQPQHF.

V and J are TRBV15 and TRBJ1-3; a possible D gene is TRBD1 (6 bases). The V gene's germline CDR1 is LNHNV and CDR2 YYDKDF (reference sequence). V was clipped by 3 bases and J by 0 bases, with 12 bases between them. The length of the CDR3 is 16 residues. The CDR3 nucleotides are TGTGCCACCAGCAGGTCCCGCAGGGGCTCTGGAAACACCATATATTTT. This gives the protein CATSRSRRGSGNTIYF.

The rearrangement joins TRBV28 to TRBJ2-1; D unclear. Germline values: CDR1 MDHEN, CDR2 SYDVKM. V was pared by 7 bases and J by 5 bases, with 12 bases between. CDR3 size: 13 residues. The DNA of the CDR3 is TGTGCCAGCACTAGGCCCAGCCACAATGAGCAGTTCTTC. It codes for CASTRPSHNEQFF.

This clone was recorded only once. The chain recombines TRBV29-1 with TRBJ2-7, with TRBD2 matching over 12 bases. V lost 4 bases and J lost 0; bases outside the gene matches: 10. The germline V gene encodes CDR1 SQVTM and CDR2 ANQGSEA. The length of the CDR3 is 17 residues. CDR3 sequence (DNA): TGCAGCGTTGCGACTAGCGGGAGAATGGCAGGCTCCTACGAGCAGTACTTC. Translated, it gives CSVATSGRMAGSYEQYF.

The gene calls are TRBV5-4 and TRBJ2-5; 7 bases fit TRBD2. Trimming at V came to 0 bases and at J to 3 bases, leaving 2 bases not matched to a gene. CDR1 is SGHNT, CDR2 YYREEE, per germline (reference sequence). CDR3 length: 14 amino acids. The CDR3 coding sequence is TGTGCCAGCAGCTTGGGTGCGGGGGAAGAGACCCAGTACTTC. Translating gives CASSLGAGEETQYF.

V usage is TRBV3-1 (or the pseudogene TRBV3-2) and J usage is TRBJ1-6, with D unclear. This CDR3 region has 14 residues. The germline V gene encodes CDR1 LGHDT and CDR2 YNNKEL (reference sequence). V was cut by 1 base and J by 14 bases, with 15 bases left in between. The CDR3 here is CASSQALRGRTLHF. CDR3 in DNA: TGTGCCAGCAGCCAAGCACTACGCGGTCGGACCCTCCACTTT.

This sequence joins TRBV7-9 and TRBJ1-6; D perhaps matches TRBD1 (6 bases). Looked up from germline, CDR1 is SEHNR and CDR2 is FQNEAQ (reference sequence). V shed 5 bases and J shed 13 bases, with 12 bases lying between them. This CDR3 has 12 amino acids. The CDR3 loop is CASSPPTGPLHF. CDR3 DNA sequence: TGTGCCAGCAGCCCGCCGACAGGTCCCCTCCACTTT.